Listed here is a single T cell receptor beta chain. The data belong to a study of shared clonotypes between healthy human individuals. The CDR3 loop spans 13 amino acids. The germline V gene has CDR1 MNHEY and CDR2 SMNVEV (reference sequence). V shed 4 bases and J shed 2 bases, with 8 bases lying between them. Profiling relied on immunoSEQ multiplex PCR, and the TCRdb table lists in-frame clones only, not all of them. The sample lists over 2 million clones; approximately 95% were seen once. Positively selected for CCR7, the CD45RO-negative cells used as naive CD8 cells excluded terminally differentiated effector memory CD45RA+ cells.

This receptor was identified in a young man in good health. Sequenced: naive CD8+ T cells sorted from blood. V and J are TRBV27 and TRBJ1-2, with D tentatively TRBD1 (5 bases). CDR3: CASSSGGNYGYTF. For the CDR3, the DNA is TGTGCCAGCAGTTCTGGGGGAAACTATGGCTACACCTTC.